The sequence of this T cell receptor (beta chain) was determined in a study of PD-1 blockade in classical Hodgkin lymphoma. Whole-study findings and limits: By cycle point C4D1, TCR diversity had risen significantly in CD4+ cells (but not CD8+ cells). Individuals who commenced nivolumab within less than 1 year of ASCT were excluded. Complete responders had baseline diversity similar to newly diagnosed patients.

After autologous stem cell transplantation all patients relapsed, and prior brentuximab vedotin exposure differed between cohorts. The V gene's germline CDR1 is MGHRA and CDR2 YSYEKL. The CDR3 totals 13 residues. V was trimmed by 1 base and J by 10 bases, leaving 11 bases between them. This clone has just one count. Its target is not known. Clones were sequenced by immunoSEQ multiplex PCR, and TCRdb holds only the in-frame ones, with some missing. The sample holds approximately 57,000 clones, around 93% seen once. The chain recombines TRBV4-1 with TRBJ1-3; tentatively, D is TRBD1 (5 bases). This receptor was identified in a human donor with classical Hodgkin lymphoma. The sequencing used peripheral blood mononuclear cells (PBMCs), collected before the second cycle of nivolumab. The CDR3 sequence: CASSQGGPGTIYF. CDR3 coding DNA: TGCGCCAGCAGCCAAGGGGGCCCGGGGACCATATATTTT.